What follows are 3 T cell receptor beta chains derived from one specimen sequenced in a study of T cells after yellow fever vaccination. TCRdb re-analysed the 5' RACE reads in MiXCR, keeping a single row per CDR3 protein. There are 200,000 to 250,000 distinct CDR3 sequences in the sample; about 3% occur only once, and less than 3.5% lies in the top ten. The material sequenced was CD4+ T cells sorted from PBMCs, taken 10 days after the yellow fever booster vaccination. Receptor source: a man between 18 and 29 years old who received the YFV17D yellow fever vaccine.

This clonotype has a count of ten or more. The CDR3 DNA reads as TGTGCCAGCAGTCGCAGGGAGGCGGATGAAAAACTGTTTTTT. It yields the protein CASSRREADEKLFF. The rearrangement links TRBV6-5 to TRBJ1-4; D possibly corresponds to TRBD1 (5 bases). The CDR3 consists of 14 residues. Trimming left V 5 bases short and J 6 bases short, with 13 bases between. Looked up from germline, CDR1 is MNHEY and CDR2 is SVGAGI.

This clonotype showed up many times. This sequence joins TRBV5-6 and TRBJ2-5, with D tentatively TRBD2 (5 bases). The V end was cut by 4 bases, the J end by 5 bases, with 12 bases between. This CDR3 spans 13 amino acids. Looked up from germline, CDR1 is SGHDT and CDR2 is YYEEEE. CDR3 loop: CASSRRGGETQYF. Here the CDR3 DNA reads TGTGCCAGCAGCCGGAGAGGCGGGGAGACCCAGTACTTC.

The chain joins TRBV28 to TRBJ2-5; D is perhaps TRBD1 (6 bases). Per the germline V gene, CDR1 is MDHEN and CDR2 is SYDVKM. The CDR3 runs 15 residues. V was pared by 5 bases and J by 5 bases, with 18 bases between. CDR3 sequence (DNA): TGTGCCAGCAGTGGTCGAGGGGGTGGGGTGGAGACCCAGTACTTC. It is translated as CASSGRGGGVETQYF.